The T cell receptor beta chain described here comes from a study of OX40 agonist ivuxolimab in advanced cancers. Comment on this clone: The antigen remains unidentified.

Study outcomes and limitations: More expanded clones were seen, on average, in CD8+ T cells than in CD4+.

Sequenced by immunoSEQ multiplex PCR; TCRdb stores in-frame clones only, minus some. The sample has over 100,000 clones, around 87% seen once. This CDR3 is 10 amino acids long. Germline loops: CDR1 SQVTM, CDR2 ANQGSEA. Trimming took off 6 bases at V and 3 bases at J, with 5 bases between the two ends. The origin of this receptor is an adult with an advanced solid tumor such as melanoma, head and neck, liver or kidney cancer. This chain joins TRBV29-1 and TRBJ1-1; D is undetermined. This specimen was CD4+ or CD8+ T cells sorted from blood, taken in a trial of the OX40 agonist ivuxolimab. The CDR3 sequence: CSVKDTEAFF. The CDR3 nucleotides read TGCAGCGTGAAGGACACTGAAGCTTTCTTT.